The 29 T cell receptor beta chains below all came from one sample that was sequenced in a study of spatial heterogeneity in lung cancer. Time point reported: sample taken at primary tumor resection. Whole RNA, isolated from tumor, nontumor lung or frozen PBMC, was sequenced without prior sorting. TCRdb reprocessed the 5' RACE reads with MiXCR, giving one entry per CDR3 protein. The data hold some 1,100 distinct CDR3 sequences, with over 10% observed a single time. Material: normal lung tissue next to the tumor, obtained at surgery. The receptors here all came from a male donor with early-stage non-small cell lung cancer.

This clonotype is medium-sized in the sample. The chain couples TRBV28 to TRBJ1-3; unclear D gene. The CDR3 contains 16 residues. CDR1 is MDHEN and CDR2 is SYDVKM in the germline V gene. The ends were cut back, 3 bases at V and 3 bases at J, with 15 bases in the middle. In nucleotides, the CDR3 is TGTGCCAGCAGTTTGAGACCTTCCTCTTATGGAAACACCATATATTTT. This encodes CASSLRPSSYGNTIYF.

This clonotype was observed at least ten times. J is TRBJ1-2 and V is TRBV29-1, with 7 bases identical to TRBD1. The CDR3 consists of 13 residues. Trimming cost V 4 bases and J 6 bases; bases outside gene matches: 8. CDR1 is SQVTM and CDR2 is ANQGSEA in the germline V gene. CDR3 coding DNA: TGCAGCGTTGCGGGACAGATTAGGGATGGCTACACCTTC. Translating it yields CSVAGQIRDGYTF.

This clonotype counts as medium-sized. The chain combines TRBV27 with TRBJ2-1; 7 positions agree with TRBD2. V was clipped by 4 bases and J by 7 bases; unmatched bases: 4. The V gene's germline CDR1 is MNHEY and CDR2 SMNVEV (reference sequence). The CDR3 sequence is 13 residues long. CDR3 nucleotide sequence: TGTGCCAGCAGTTCGAGGGAGGGGAATGAGCAGTTCTTC. Its translation: CASSSREGNEQFF.

Judged by abundance, this clonotype is medium-sized. V and J are TRBV18 and TRBJ2-1; 9 bases are a match to TRBD1. The CDR3 is 16 amino acids. Germline assignment: CDR1 KGHSH and CDR2 LQKENI. V trimming: 5 bases; J trimming: 8 bases; junction bases outside the gene matches: 13. DNA of the CDR3: TGTGCCAGCTCAAGGACAGGGGTTGGGAGCGGCGATGAGCAGTTCTTC. Its protein product is CASSRTGVGSGDEQFF.

This clonotype ranks as large (0.1 to 1%). The V and J genes are TRBV6-2 or TRBV6-3 and TRBJ2-1; D might be TRBD1 or TRBD2, each matching 5 bases. The CDR3 sequence is 13 residues long. Germline CDR1 and CDR2: MNHEY and SVGEGT. Trimming removed 1 base at V and 9 bases at J, with 10 bases between. CDR3 DNA sequence: TGTGCCAGCAGTTACTTGGGACGTCGTGAGCAGTTCTTC. Its protein product is CASSYLGRREQFF.

This clonotype is medium-sized by share. The chain links TRBV19 to TRBJ2-3; 7 bases are a match to TRBD2. V gave up 9 bases and J gave up 4 bases; unmatched junction bases: 16. From germline, CDR1 is LNHDA and CDR2 SQIVND (reference sequence). This CDR3 spans 16 amino acids. CDR3 nucleotide sequence: TGTGCCAGCAAACCTCTCGGGGAGGGGAAGCCAGATACGCAGTATTTT. Translation gives CASKPLGEGKPDTQYF.

In its sample, this clonotype was seen many times. The chain combines TRBV7-8 with TRBJ1-3; perhaps TRBD1 as D (5 bases). Germline CDR1 SGHVS, CDR2 FQNEAQ. The V end lost 1 base, the J end lost 3 bases, and 13 bases lay between the germline ends. This CDR3 region has 16 residues. The CDR3 protein is CASSLVKGPGGNTIYF. For the CDR3, the DNA is TGTGCCAGCAGCTTAGTAAAGGGGCCAGGTGGAAACACCATATATTTT.

At least ten counts were recorded for this clonotype. The V and J genes are TRBV4-2 and TRBJ2-3, with 8 nucleotides matching TRBD1. V shed 3 bases, J shed 1 base, and the junction held 6 bases outside the gene matches. The germline CDR1 and CDR2 sequences are LGHNA and YNFKEQ. The CDR3 contains 16 residues. CDR3 nucleotides: TGTGCCAGCAGCCAGGAAGACAGGGGACGCACAGATACGCAGTATTTT. Translated: CASSQEDRGRTDTQYF.

This clonotype came up many times. The DNA for the CDR3 is TGCGCCAGCAGCTTGCGCATGACGTTTCAGCCCCAGCATTTT. Amino acids: CASSLRMTFQPQHF. The chain uses TRBV5-1 and TRBJ1-5; D not certain. This CDR3 is 14 amino acids long. With 1 base removed from V and 6 bases from J, the gap between germline ends came to 11 bases. Germline CDR1 SGHRS, CDR2 YFSETQ.

There are many counts of this clonotype. This chain uses TRBV5-6 with TRBJ2-2, with 7 bases fitting TRBD2. The CDR3 is 14 residues long. Germline values: CDR1 SGHDT, CDR2 YYEEEE. J was trimmed by 10 bases and V by 0 bases; bases with no gene match: 6. The CDR3 loop is CASSLGGGSAELFF. The CDR3 DNA follows: TGTGCCAGCAGCTTGGGCGGGGGAAGCGCGGAGCTGTTTTTT.

The rearrangement links TRBV29-1 to TRBJ2-5; D not certain. Germline V gives CDR1 SQVTM, CDR2 ANQGSEA. V lost 4 bases, J lost 0 bases, and 9 bases lay in between. This CDR3 contains 13 residues. The CDR3 loop is CSVGSWNQETQYF. The CDR3, as DNA: TGCAGCGTTGGATCCTGGAACCAAGAGACCCAGTACTTC.

Sample share makes this clonotype medium-sized. V is TRBV7-2 and J is TRBJ2-2, with D uncertain. CDR3 length equals 15 residues. Germline V gene data show CDR1 as SGHTA and CDR2 as FQGNSA. Trimming cost V 6 bases and J 3 bases, with 14 bases left between them. CDR3 in amino acids: CASSPYRPDTGELFF. The CDR3, as DNA: TGTGCCAGCAGTCCCTACAGACCCGACACCGGGGAGCTGTTTTTT.

This clonotype is judged medium-sized. CDR3 sequence: CSARGAGTGAMAVGYTF. In DNA, the CDR3 is TGCAGTGCTAGGGGAGCTGGGACAGGGGCTATGGCTGTGGGCTACACCTTC. The genes are TRBV20-1 and TRBJ1-2; the match to TRBD1 covers 10 bases. J gave up 8 bases and V 3 bases, and 18 bases lay outside the gene matches. Germline loops: CDR1 DFQATT, CDR2 SNEGSKA (reference sequence). This CDR3 contains 17 residues.

This clonotype is categorized as medium-sized (0.01 to 0.1%). The CDR3 reads CASSLVGGTDNEQFF. The CDR3, as DNA: TGTGCCAGCAGCTTAGTCGGGGGGACCGACAATGAGCAGTTCTTC. The chain links TRBV11-2 to TRBJ2-1; 7 bases match TRBD2. V gave up 1 base and J gave up 5 bases; unmatched junction bases: 5. This CDR3 comprises 15 residues. Germline values: CDR1 SGHAT, CDR2 FQNNGV.

In its sample, this clonotype was seen a few times. This sequence joins TRBV9 and TRBJ2-5, with 10 bases identical to TRBD2. This CDR3 spans 18 amino acids. CDR1 SGDLS and CDR2 YYNGEE come from the germline V gene. The junction had 10 bases not matched to a gene; V was cut back by 0 bases and J by 2 bases. The CDR3 region is CASSVGTSGSHSQETQYF. The CDR3 DNA is TGTGCCAGCAGCGTAGGGACTAGCGGCAGCCATTCTCAAGAGACCCAGTACTTC.

By proportion, this clonotype is large. The rearrangement uses TRBV6-2 or TRBV6-3 and TRBJ2-7; D remains ambiguous. CDR1 and CDR2 from the germline V gene are MNHEY and SVGEGT. With 5 bases removed from V and 0 bases from J, the gap between germline ends came to 8 bases. The CDR3 length is 13 residues. The CDR3 spells CASSDGGSYEQYV. The CDR3 DNA reads as TGTGCCAGCAGTGATGGCGGCTCCTACGAGCAGTACGTC.

This clonotype counts as medium-sized. The chain combines TRBV7-9 with TRBJ2-5; D gene ambiguous. Germline V CDR1 and CDR2: SEHNR, FQNEAQ (reference sequence). The CDR3 loop spans 13 amino acids. V dropped 2 bases and J dropped 6 bases, with 10 bases sitting between them. CDR3 amino acids: CASSLLGTQTQYF. For the CDR3, the DNA is TGTGCCAGCAGCTTACTGGGAACCCAGACCCAGTACTTC. The variable domain in full, with the rest retrieved from reference TRBV7-9 and TRBJ2-5, is DTGVSQNPRHKITKRGQNVTFRCDPISEHNRLYWYRQTLGQGPEFLTYFQNEAQLEKSRLLSDRFSAERPKGSFSTLEIQRTEQGDSAMYLCASSLLGTQTQYFGPGTRLLVL.

The chain links TRBV7-8 to TRBJ2-1; D perhaps matches TRBD1 (7 bases). The CDR3 sequence is 12 residues long. V was shortened by 2 bases and J by 14 bases, with 13 bases between the two germline ends. The germline V gene encodes CDR1 SGHVS and CDR2 FQNEAQ. The CDR3 reads CASSLRAGGKFF. DNA of the CDR3: TGTGCCAGCAGCTTACGGGCAGGGGGGAAGTTCTTC.

This clonotype has ten or more counts. The chain joins TRBV20-1 to TRBJ1-1, with 7 bases fitting TRBD1. The junction had 17 bases not matched to a gene; V was cut back by 6 bases and J by 4 bases. The CDR3 loop spans 16 amino acids. Germline-derived CDR1 and CDR2 are DFQATT and SNEGSKA (reference sequence). The CDR3 coding sequence is TGCAGTGCAAGATGGTGGCTGAGGGGGCTCCCCACTGAAGCTTTCTTT. Encoded protein: CSARWWLRGLPTEAFF.

This clonotype showed up many times. The chain couples TRBV2 to TRBJ1-5, with 12 bases identical to TRBD1. The V and J ends lost 6 bases and 9 bases, in that order; junction bases with no gene match: 9. The CDR3 is 15 amino acids. The germline gives CDR1 SNHLY, CDR2 FYNNEI. CDR3 nucleotide sequence: TGTGCCAGCAGCGACGGGACAGGGGGCGGGAGGCCCCAGCATTTT. This codes for CASSDGTGGGRPQHF.

This clonotype is medium-sized in the sample. This rearrangement joins TRBV12-3 or TRBV12-4 to TRBJ2-5, with a tentative D call TRBD2 (6 bases). The CDR3 has 13 residues. V was clipped by 4 bases and J by 5 bases, with 11 bases between them. The CDR3 reads CASSSGGLETQYF. The CDR3 DNA reads as TGTGCCAGCAGTTCCGGGGGATTGGAGACCCAGTACTTC.

This clonotype occurred many times. The chain combines TRBV20-1 with TRBJ1-6, with a possible D match to TRBD1 (5 bases). CDR1 and CDR2 (germline): DFQATT, SNEGSKA (reference sequence). The CDR3 has 14 residues. Trimming shortened V by 3 bases and J by 8 bases, and 14 bases separated the two germline ends. The CDR3 protein is CSASSGREDSPLHF. The DNA of the CDR3 is TGCAGTGCTAGCAGCGGCAGGGAAGATTCACCCCTCCACTTT.

This clonotype is deemed medium-sized. The chain has TRBV4-3 and TRBJ2-7; 7 nucleotides align to TRBD1. Germline CDR1 and CDR2: LGHNA and YSLEER. The trim removed 0 bases at V and 3 bases at J, leaving 5 bases unmatched. The CDR3 is 15 amino acids. CDR3 residues: CASSQDVDRSYEQYF. The DNA of the CDR3 is TGCGCCAGCAGCCAAGATGTGGACAGGAGCTACGAGCAGTACTTC.

This clonotype is medium-sized. The V gene is TRBV7-9, the J gene TRBJ2-3; no clear D gene. Trimming removed 2 bases from V and 6 bases from J, with 6 bases in between. CDR3 length: 12 residues. Germline values: CDR1 SEHNR, CDR2 FQNEAQ (reference sequence). Written as DNA, the CDR3 is TGTGCCAGCAGCTTACAAATGGATACGCAGTATTTT. As protein: CASSLQMDTQYF.

This clonotype showed up many times. V usage is TRBV3-1 and J usage is TRBJ1-2; 8 nucleotides line up with TRBD1. The CDR3 spans 16 residues. The ends lost 1 base at V and 8 bases at J; junction bases unmatched: 12. From germline, CDR1 is LGHDT and CDR2 YNNKEL (reference sequence). DNA for the CDR3: TGTGCCAGCAGCCAAGCAGCCCCTAAGGACAGGGAGGGCTACACCTTC. It codes for CASSQAAPKDREGYTF.

By share, this clonotype counts as medium-sized. J is TRBJ2-1 and V is TRBV6-2 or TRBV6-3, with D maybe TRBD2 (5 bases). Trimming pared 0 bases from V and 8 bases from J, leaving 8 bases between. CDR1 and CDR2 from the germline V gene are MNHEY and SVGEGT. The CDR3 has 13 amino acids. CDR3: CASSYSAGDEQFF. DNA of the CDR3: TGTGCCAGCAGTTACTCGGCGGGCGATGAGCAGTTCTTC.

This clonotype was detected only a few times. The chain has TRBV9 and TRBJ2-1, with a possible D match to TRBD2 (5 bases). Trimming shortened V by 1 base and J by 3 bases, and 8 bases separated the two germline ends. Germline CDR1 reads SGDLS; CDR2 reads YYNGEE. The CDR3 is 14 residues long. The CDR3 reads CASSVTGNYNEQFF. The CDR3 region has the DNA TGTGCCAGCAGCGTAACGGGGAACTACAATGAGCAGTTCTTC.

In this sample, this clonotype is medium-sized. The gene calls are TRBV10-3 and TRBJ2-3, with TRBD2 identical over 10 bases. The germline gives CDR1 ENHRY, CDR2 SYGVKD. This CDR3 has 15 residues. The J segment lost 7 bases and the V segment lost 2 bases, leaving 6 bases of the junction unmatched. The CDR3 DNA sequence: TGTGCCATCAGTGAGAGCAATAGCGGGGGGAATACGCAGTATTTT. This codes for CAISESNSGGNTQYF.

The chain joins TRBV7-8 to TRBJ2-5; the D is unclear. Trimming took 5 bases from V and 5 from J, leaving 21 bases between them. From germline, CDR1 is SGHVS and CDR2 FQNEAQ. The CDR3 contains 16 residues. This CDR3 reads CASSTRNTRTRETQYF. CDR3 sequence (DNA): TGTGCCAGCAGCACAAGGAACACCCGAACCCGCGAGACCCAGTACTTC. The full variable domain, completed using reference TRBV7-8 and TRBJ2-5, is GAGVSQSPRYKVAKRGQDVALRCDPISGHVSLFWYQQALGQGPEFLTYFQNEAQLDKSGLPSDRFFAERPEGSVSTLKIQRTQQEDSAVYLCASSTRNTRTRETQYFGPGTRLLVL.